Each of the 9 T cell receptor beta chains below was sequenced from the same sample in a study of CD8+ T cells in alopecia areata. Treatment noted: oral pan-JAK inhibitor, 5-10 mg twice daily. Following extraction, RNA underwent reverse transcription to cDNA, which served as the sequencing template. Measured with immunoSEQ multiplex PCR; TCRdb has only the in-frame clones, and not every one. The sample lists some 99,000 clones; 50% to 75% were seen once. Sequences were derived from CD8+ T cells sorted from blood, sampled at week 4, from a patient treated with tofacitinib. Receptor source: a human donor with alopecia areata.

The CDR3 loop is CASSDYSDSAGNTIYF. DNA of the CDR3: TGTGCCAGCAGTGATTATTCGGACAGCGCTGGAAACACCATATATTTT. The rearrangement links TRBV25-1 to TRBJ1-3; tentative D call: TRBD1 (6 bases). Germline V gene data show CDR1 as MGHDK and CDR2 as SYGVNS. V was pared by 3 bases and J by 2 bases, with 14 bases between. CDR3 length: 16 residues.

CDR3 amino acids: CASSQGLGGAELEQYF. The CDR3, as DNA: TGCGCCAGCAGCCAAGGTTTAGGAGGAGCAGAGCTCGAGCAGTACTTC. The rearrangement links TRBV4-3 to TRBJ2-7, with D possibly being TRBD2 (5 bases). Germline V lookup: CDR1 LGHNA, CDR2 YSLEER. The CDR3 covers 16 residues. Between the trimmed V and J ends, which lost 1 base and 6 bases, there was a span of 19 bases.

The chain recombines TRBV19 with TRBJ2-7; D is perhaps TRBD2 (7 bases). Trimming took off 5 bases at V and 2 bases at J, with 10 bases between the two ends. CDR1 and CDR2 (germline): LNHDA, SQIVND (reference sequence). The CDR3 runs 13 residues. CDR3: CASSAGATYEQYF. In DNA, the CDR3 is TGTGCCAGTAGTGCGGGGGCCACCTACGAGCAGTACTTC.

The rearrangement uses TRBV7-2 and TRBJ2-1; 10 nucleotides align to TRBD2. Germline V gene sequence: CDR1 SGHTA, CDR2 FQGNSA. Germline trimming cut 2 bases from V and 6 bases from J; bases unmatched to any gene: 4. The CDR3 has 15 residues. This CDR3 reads CASSLLAGVGNEQFF. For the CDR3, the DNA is TGTGCCAGCAGCTTACTAGCGGGAGTTGGCAATGAGCAGTTCTTC.

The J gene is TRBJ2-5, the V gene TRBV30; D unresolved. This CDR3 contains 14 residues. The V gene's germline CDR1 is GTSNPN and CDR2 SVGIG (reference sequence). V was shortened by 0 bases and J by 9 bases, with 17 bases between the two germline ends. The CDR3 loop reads CAWSVQSDQWAQYF. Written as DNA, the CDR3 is TGTGCCTGGAGTGTACAGTCTGATCAATGGGCCCAGTACTTC.

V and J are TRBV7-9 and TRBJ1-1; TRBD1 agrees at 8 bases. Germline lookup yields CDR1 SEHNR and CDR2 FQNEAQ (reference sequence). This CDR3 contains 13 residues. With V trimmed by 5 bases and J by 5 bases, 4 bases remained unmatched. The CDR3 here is CASSGTGWTEAFF. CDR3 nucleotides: TGTGCCAGCAGCGGGACAGGATGGACTGAAGCTTTCTTT.

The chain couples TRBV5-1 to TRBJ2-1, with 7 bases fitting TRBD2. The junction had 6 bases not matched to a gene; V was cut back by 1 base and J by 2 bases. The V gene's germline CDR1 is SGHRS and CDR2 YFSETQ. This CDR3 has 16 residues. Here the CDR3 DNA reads TGCGCCAGCAGCTTGCGGCGGGGGTCCCCCTACAATGAGCAGTTCTTC. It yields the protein CASSLRRGSPYNEQFF.

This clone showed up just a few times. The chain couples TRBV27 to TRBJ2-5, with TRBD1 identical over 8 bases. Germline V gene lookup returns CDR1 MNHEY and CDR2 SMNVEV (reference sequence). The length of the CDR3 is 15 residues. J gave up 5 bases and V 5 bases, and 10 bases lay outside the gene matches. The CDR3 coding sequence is TGTGCCAGCAGTGCGGGACCGACAGGGGTGGAGACCCAGTACTTC. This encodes CASSAGPTGVETQYF.

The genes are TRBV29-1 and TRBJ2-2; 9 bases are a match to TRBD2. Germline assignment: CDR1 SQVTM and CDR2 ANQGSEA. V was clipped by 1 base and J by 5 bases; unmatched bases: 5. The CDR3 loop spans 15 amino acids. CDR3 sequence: CSVEVSGSGTGELFF. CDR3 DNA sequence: TGCAGCGTTGAAGTTAGCGGGAGTGGTACCGGGGAGCTGTTTTTT.